This TCR beta chain was sequenced in a study of T cell responses to AZD1222 COVID-19 vaccine. Study findings and constraints: It was only a handful of AZD1222 recipients who were seropositive at baseline. It should be noted that donors were predominantly white British and more often female, and clonal diversity was possibly underestimated.

Method: immunoSEQ multiplex PCR; TCRdb's copy keeps in-frame clones and lacks some. Altogether 90,000 to 150,000 clones are present, around 86% being singletons, with the ten largest covering 1% to 1.5%. About this clone: Its antigen is not identified.

V lost 7 bases, J lost 7 bases, and 14 bases lay in between. The CDR3 is 13 amino acids. Per germline, CDR1 SNHLY and CDR2 FYNNEI. The sequence was collected from an adult in good health. The sequences come from peripheral blood, collected on day 0 of AZD1222 vaccination. The rearrangement uses TRBV2 and TRBJ1-5; D gene uncertain. Written as DNA, the CDR3 is TGTGCCAGCAAAGGGCTTTTTTTACAGCCCCAGCATTTT. It codes for CASKGLFLQPQHF.